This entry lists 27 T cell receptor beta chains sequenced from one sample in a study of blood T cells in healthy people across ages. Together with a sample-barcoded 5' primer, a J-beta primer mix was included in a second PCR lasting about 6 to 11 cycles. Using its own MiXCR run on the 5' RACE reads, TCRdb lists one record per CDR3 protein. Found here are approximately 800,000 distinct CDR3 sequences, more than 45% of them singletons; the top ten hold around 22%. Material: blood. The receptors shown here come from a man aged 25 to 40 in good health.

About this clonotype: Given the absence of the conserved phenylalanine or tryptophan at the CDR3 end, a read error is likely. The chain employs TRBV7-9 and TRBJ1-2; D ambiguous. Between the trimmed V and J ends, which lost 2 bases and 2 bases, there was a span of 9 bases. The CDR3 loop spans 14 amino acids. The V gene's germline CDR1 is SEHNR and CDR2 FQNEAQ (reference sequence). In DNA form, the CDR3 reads TGTGCCAGCAGCTTATGGGAGGGAAACTATGGCTACACCCTC. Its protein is CASSLWEGNYGYTL.

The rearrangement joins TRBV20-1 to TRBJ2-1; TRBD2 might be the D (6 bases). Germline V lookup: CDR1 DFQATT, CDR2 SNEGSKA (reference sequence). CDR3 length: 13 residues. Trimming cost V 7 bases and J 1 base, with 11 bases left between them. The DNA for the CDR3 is TGCAGTGGAGCCGGGAGTTCCTACAATGAGCAGTTCTTC. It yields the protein CSGAGSSYNEQFF.

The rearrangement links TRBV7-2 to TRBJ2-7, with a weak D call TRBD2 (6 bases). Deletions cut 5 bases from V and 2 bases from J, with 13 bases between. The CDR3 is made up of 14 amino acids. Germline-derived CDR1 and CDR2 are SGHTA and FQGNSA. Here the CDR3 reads CASSLIGGTYEQYF. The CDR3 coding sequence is TGTGCCAGCAGCCTTATCGGCGGGACCTACGAGCAGTACTTC.

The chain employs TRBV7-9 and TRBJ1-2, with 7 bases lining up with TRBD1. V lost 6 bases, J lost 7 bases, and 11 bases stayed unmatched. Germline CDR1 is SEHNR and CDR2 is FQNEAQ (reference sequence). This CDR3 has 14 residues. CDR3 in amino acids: CASSAGQVKVGYTF. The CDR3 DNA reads TGTGCCAGCAGTGCTGGACAGGTCAAAGTTGGCTACACCTTC.

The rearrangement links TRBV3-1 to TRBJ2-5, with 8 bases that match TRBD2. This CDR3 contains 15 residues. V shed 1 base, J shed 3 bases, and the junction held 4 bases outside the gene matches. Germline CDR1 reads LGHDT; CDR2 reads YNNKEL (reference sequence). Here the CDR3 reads CASSQAGGGKETQYF. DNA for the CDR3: TGTGCCAGCAGCCAAGCCGGGGGGGGTAAAGAGACCCAGTACTTC.

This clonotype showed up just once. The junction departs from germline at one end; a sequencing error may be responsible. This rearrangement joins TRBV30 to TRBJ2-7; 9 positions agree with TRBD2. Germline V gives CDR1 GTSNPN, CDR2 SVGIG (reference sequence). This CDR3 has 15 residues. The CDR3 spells CARSSKGGRDYEQYF. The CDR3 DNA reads TGTGCCCGGAGCTCAAAGGGCGGGAGGGACTACGAGCAGTACTTC.

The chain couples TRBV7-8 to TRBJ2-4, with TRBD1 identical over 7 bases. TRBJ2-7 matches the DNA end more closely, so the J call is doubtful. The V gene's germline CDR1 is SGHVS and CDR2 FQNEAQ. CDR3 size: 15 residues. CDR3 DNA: TGTGCCAGCAGCGCAGGGGGACACCGCTACTCCGAGCAGTACTTC. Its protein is CASSAGGHRYSEQYF.

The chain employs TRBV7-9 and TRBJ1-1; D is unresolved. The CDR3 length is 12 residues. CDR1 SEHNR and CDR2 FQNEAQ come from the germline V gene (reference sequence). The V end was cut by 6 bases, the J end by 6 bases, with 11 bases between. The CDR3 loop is CASSYKDAEAFF. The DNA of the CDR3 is TGTGCCAGCAGTTACAAGGACGCTGAAGCTTTCTTT.

CDR3 DNA sequence: TGTGCCAGCAGTTTATACGACAGGGCGGCTTATAATTCACCCCTCCACTTT. Residues: CASSLYDRAAYNSPLHF. V gene TRBV27 combines with J gene TRBJ1-6; the match to TRBD1 covers 7 bases. CDR3 length equals 17 residues. V shed 1 base, J shed 4 bases, and the junction held 7 bases outside the gene matches. CDR1 MNHEY and CDR2 SMNVEV come from the germline V gene (reference sequence).

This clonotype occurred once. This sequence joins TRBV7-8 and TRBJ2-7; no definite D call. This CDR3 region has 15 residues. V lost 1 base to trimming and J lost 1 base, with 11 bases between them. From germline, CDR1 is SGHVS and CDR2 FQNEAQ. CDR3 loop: CASSLGSWRSYEQYF. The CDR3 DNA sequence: TGTGCCAGCAGCTTAGGAAGCTGGCGGTCCTACGAGCAGTACTTC.

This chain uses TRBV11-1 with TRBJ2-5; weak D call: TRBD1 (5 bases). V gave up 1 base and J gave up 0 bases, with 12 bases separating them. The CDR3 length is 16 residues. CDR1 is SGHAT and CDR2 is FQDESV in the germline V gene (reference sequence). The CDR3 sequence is CASSLEGAWDQETQYF. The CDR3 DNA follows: TGTGCCAGCAGCTTAGAAGGGGCCTGGGACCAAGAGACCCAGTACTTC. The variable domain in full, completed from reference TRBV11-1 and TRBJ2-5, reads EAEVAQSPRYKITEKSQAVAFWCDPISGHATLYWYRQILGQGPELLVQFQDESVVDDSQLPKDRFSAERLKGVDSTLKIQPAELGDSAMYLCASSLEGAWDQETQYFGPGTRLLVL.

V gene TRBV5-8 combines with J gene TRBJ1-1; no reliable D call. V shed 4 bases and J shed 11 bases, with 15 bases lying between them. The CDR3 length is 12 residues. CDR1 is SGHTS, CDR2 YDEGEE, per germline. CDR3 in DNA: TGTGCCAGCAGCCCCGACGCGGGTGGCGCTTTCTTT. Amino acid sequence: CASSPDAGGAFF.

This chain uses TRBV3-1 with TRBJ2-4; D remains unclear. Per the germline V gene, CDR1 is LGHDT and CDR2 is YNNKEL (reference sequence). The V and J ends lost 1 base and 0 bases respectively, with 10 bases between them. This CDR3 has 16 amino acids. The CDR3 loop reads CASSQGRIIAKNIQYF. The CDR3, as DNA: TGTGCCAGCAGCCAAGGAAGGATCATAGCCAAAAACATTCAGTACTTC.

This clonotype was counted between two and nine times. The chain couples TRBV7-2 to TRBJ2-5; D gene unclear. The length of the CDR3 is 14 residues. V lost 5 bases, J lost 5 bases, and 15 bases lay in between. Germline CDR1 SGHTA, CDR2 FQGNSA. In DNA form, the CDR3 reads TGTGCCAGCAGCCCTACCACGGGTGGGGAGACCCAGTACTTC. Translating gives CASSPTTGGETQYF. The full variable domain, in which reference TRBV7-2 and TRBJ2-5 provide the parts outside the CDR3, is GAGVSQSPSNKVTEKGKDVELRCDPISGHTALYWYRQSLGQGLEFLIYFQGNSAPDKSGLPSDRFSAERTGGSVSTLTIQRTQQEDSAVYLCASSPTTGGETQYFGPGTRLLVL.

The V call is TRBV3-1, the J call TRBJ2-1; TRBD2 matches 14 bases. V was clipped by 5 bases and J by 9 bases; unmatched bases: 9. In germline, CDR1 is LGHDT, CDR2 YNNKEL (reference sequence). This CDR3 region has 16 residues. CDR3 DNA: TGTGCCAGCAGCGATTGGACTAGCGGGGGGTCGAGTGAGCAGTTCTTC. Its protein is CASSDWTSGGSSEQFF.

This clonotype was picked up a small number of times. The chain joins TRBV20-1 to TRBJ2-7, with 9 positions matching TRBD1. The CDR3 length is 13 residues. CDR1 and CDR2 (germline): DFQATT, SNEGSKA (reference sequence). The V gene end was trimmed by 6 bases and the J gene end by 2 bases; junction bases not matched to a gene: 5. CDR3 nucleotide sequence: TGCAGTGCCCGACAGGGGGTCACCTACGAGCAGTACTTC. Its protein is CSARQGVTYEQYF.

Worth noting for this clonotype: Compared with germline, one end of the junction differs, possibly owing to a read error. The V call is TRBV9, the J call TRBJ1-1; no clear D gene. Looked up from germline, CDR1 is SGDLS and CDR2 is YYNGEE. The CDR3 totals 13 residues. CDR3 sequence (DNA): TGTGCCGGCAGCGTAGAGGGAGGGAGTGAAGCTTTCTTT. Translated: CAGSVEGGSEAFF.

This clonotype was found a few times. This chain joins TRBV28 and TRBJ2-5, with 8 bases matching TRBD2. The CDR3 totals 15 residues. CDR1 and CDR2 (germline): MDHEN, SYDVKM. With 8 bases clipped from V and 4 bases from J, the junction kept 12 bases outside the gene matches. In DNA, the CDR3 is TGTGCCAGCCCTCCCCTCAGCGGGAGCGGAGAGACCCAGTACTTC. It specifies CASPPLSGSGETQYF. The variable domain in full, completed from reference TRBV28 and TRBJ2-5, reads DVKVTQSSRYLVKRTGEKVFLECVQDMDHENMFWYRQDPGLGLRLIYFSYDVKMKEKGDIPEGYSVSREKKERFSLILESASTNQTSMYLCASPPLSGSGETQYFGPGTRLLVL.

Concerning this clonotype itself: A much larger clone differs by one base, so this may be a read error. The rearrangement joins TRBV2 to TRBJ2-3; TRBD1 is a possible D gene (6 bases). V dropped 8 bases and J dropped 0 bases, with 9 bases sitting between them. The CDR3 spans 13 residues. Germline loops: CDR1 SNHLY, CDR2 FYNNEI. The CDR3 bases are TGTGCCAGCCAGGGACATAGCACAGATACGCAGTATTTT. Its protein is CASQGHSTDTQYF.

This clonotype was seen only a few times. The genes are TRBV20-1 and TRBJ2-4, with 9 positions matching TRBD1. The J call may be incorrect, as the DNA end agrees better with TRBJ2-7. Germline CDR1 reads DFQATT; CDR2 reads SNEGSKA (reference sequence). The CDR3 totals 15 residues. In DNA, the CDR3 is TGCAGTGCTAGTTTGGGACAGGGTCGGGCCTACGAGCAGTACTTC. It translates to CSASLGQGRAYEQYF.

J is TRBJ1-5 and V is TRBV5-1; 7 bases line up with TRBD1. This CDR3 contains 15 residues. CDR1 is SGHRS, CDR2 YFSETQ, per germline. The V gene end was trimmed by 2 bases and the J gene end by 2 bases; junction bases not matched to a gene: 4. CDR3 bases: TGCGCCAGCAGCTTAACAGGGGTTGGCAATCAGCCCCAGCATTTT. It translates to CASSLTGVGNQPQHF.

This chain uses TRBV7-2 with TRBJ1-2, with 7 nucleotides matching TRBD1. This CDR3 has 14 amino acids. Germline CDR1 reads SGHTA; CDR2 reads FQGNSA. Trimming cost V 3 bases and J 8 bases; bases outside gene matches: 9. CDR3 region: CASSLFDRVEGYTF. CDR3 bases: TGTGCCAGCAGCTTGTTCGACAGGGTGGAAGGCTACACCTTC.

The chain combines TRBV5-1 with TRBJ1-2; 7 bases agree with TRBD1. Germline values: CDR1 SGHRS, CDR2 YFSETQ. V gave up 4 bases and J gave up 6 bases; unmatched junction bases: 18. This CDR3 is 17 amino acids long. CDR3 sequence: CASSLTGSEPAIHGYTF. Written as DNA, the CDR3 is TGCGCCAGCAGCCTGACAGGGTCAGAGCCGGCAATCCATGGCTACACCTTC.

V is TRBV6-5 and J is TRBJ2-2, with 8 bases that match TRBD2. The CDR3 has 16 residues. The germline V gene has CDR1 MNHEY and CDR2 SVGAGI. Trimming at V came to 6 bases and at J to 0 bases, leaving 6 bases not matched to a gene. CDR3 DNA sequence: TGTGCCAGCAGCCCTAGCGGGCTCGCGAACACCGGGGAGCTGTTTTTT. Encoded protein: CASSPSGLANTGELFF.

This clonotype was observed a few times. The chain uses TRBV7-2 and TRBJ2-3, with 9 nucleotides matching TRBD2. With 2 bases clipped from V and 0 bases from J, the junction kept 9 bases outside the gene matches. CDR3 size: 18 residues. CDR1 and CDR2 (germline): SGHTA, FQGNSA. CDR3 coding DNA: TGTGCCAGCAGCTTACTGCGCGGGAGGGACCCTAGCACAGATACGCAGTATTTT. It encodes CASSLLRGRDPSTDTQYF.

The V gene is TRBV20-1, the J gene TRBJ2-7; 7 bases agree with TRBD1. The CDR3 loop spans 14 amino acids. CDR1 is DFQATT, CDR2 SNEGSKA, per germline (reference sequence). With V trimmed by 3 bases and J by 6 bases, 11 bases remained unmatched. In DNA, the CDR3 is TGCAGTGCTAGCGGGGACAGTCGGACCTCCGAGCAGTACTTC. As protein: CSASGDSRTSEQYF.

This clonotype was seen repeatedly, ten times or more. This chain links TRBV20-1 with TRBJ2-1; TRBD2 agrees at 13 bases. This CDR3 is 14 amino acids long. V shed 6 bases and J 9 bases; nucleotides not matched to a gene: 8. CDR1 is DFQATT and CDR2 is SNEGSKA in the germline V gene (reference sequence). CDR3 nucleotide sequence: TGCAGTGCCGCGACTAGCGGGAGGTTTACTGAGCAGTTCTTC. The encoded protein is CSAATSGRFTEQFF.